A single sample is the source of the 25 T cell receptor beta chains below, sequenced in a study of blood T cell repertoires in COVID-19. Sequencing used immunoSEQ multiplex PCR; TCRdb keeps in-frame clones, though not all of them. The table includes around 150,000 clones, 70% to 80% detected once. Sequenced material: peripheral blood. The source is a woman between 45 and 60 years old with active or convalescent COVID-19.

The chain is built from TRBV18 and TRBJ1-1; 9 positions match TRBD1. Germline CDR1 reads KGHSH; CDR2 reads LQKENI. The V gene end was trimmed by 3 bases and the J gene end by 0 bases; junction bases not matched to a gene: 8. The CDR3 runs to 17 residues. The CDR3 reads CASSPPGQGIMNTEAFF. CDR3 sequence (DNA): TGTGCCAGCTCACCCCCGGGACAGGGCATAATGAACACTGAAGCTTTCTTT.

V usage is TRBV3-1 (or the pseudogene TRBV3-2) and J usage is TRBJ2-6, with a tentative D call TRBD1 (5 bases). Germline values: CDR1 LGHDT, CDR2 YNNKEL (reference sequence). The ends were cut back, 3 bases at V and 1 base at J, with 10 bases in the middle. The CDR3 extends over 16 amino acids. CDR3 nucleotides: TGTGCCAGCAGCCACAGGTGGACATCTGGGGCCAACGTCCTGACTTTC. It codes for CASSHRWTSGANVLTF.

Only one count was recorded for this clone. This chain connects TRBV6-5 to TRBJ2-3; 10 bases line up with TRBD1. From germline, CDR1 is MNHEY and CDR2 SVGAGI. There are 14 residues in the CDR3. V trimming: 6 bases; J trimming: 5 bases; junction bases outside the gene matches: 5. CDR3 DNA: TGTGCCAGCAGACGACAGGGGGCTGGAGATACGCAGTATTTT. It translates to CASRRQGAGDTQYF.

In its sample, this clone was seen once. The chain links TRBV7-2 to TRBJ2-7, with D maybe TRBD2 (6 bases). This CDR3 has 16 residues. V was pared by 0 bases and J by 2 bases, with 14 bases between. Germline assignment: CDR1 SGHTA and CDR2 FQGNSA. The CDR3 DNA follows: TGTGCCAGCAGCTTAGCGTGGCGGGGCCCAACCTACGAGCAGTACTTC. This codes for CASSLAWRGPTYEQYF.

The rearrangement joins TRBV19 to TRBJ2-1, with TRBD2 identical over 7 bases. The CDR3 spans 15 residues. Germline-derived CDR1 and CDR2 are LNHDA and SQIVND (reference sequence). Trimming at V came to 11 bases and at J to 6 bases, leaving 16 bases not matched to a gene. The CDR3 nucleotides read TGTGCCTTGTGGAGGGCGGGAGTAGGAGGCAATGAGCAGTTCTTC. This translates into CALWRAGVGGNEQFF.

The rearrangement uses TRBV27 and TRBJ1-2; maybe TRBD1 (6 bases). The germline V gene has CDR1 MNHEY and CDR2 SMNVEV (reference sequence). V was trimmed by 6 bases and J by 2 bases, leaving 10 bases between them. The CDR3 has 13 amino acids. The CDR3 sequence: CASRRDKNYGYTF. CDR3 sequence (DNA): TGTGCCAGCAGGAGGGACAAGAACTATGGCTACACCTTC.

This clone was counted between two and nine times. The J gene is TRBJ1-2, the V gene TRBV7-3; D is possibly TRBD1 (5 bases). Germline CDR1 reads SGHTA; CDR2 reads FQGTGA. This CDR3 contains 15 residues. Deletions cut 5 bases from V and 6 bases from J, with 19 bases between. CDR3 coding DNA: TGTGCCAGCAGCACCCCAGGGAGGGAGAAAGATGGCTACACCTTC. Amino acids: CASSTPGREKDGYTF.

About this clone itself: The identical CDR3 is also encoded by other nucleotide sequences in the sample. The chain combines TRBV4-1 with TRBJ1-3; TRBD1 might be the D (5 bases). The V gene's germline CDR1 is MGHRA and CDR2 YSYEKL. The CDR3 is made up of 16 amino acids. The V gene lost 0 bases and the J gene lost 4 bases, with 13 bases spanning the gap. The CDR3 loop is CASSQDGAGGGNTIYF. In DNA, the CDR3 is TGCGCCAGCAGCCAAGATGGGGCAGGTGGAGGAAACACCATATATTTT.

The DNA of the CDR3 is TGCGCCAGCAGCTTGGCCCTTCCAAAATGGACTAGTGGGGGTAGAGATACGCAGTATTTT. Its translation is CASSLALPKWTSGGRDTQYF. V is TRBV5-1 and J is TRBJ2-3; 7 positions agree with TRBD2. The V gene's germline CDR1 is SGHRS and CDR2 YFSETQ. Unmatched junction bases numbered 21, after V lost 0 bases and J lost 5 bases. The CDR3 totals 20 residues. Together with reference TRBV5-1 and TRBJ2-3, the CDR3 gives the full variable domain: KAGVTQTPRYLIKTRGQQVTLSCSPISGHRSVSWYQQTPGQGLQFLFEYFSETQRNKGNFPGRFSGRQFSNSRSEMNVSTLELGDSALYLCASSLALPKWTSGGRDTQYFGPGTRLTVL.

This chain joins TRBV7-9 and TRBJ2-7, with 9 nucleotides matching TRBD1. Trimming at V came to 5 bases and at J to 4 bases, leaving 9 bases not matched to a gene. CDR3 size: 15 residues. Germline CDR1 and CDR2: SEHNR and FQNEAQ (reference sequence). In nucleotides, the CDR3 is TGTGCCAGCAGCCCAGGGGGGACAGGGTTTTACGAGCAGTACTTC. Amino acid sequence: CASSPGGTGFYEQYF.

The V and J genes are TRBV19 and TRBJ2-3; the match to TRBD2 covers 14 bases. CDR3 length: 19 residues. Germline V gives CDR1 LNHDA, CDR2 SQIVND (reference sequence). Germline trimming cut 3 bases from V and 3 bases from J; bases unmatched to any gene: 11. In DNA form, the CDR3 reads TGTGCCAGTAGTATCGGCCGACTAGCGGGAGGGCCGATAACAGATACGCAGTATTTT. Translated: CASSIGRLAGGPITDTQYF.

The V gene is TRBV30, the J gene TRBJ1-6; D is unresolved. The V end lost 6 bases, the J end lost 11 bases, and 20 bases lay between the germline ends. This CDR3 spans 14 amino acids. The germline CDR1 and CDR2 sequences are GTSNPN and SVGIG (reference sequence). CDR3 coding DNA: TGTGCCTGCGAGGGTACTCTCTCCGTGCCACCCCTCCACTTT. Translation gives CACEGTLSVPPLHF.

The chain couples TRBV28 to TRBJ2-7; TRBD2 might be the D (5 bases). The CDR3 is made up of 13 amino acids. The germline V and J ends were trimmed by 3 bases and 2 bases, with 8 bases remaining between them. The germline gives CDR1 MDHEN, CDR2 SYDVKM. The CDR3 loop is CASSFLGAYEQYF. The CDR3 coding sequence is TGTGCCAGCAGTTTTTTGGGAGCCTACGAGCAGTACTTC. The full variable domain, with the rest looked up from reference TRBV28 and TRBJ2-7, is DVKVTQSSRYLVKRTGEKVFLECVQDMDHENMFWYRQDPGLGLRLIYFSYDVKMKEKGDIPEGYSVSREKKERFSLILESASTNQTSMYLCASSFLGAYEQYFGPGTRLTVT.

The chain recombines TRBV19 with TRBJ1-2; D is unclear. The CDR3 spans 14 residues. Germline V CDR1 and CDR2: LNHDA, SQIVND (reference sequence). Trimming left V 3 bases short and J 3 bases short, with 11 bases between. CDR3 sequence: CASSMRVQDYGYTF. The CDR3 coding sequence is TGTGCCAGTAGTATGCGGGTGCAGGACTATGGCTACACCTTC.

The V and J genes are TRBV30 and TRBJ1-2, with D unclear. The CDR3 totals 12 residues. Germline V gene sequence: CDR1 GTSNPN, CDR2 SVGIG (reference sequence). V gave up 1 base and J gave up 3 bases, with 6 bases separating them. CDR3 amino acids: CAWSERYYGYTF. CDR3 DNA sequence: TGTGCCTGGAGTGAGAGGTACTATGGCTACACCTTC.

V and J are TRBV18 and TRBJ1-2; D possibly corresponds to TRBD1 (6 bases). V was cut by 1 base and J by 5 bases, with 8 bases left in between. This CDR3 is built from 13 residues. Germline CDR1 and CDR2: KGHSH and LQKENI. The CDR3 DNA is TGTGCCAGCTCACCACAGGGGGAATATGGCTACACCTTC. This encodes CASSPQGEYGYTF.

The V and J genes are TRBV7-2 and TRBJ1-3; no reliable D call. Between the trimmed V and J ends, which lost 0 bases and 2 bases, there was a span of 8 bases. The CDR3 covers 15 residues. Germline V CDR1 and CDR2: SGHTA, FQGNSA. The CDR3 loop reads CASSLAQVAGNTIYF. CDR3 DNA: TGTGCCAGCAGCTTAGCCCAGGTAGCTGGAAACACCATATATTTT.

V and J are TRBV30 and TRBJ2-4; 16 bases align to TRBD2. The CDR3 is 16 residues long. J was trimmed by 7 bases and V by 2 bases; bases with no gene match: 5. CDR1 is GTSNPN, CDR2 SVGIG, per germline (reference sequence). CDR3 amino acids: CAWSPPGLAGGNIQYF. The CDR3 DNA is TGTGCCTGGAGTCCGCCGGGACTAGCGGGGGGGAACATTCAGTACTTC.

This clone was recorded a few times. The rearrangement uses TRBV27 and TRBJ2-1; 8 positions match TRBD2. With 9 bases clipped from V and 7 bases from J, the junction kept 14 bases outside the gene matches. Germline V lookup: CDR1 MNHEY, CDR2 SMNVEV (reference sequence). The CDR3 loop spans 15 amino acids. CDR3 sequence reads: CASSRGSGSRNEQFF. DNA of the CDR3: TGTGCCAGTTCTCGAGGCAGCGGGAGTCGAAATGAGCAGTTCTTC.

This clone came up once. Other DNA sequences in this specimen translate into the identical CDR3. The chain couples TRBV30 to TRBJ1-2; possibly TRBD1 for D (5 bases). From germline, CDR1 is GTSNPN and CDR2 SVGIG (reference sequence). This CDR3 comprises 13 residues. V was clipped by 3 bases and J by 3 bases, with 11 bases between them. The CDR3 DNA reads TGTGCCTGGAGCGGGGGGGAGGACTATGGCTACACCTTC. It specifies CAWSGGEDYGYTF.

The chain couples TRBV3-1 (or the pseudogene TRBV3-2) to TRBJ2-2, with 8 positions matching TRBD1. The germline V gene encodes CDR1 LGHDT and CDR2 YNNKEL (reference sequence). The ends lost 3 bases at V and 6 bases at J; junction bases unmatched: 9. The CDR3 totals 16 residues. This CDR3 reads CASSHFDRGTPGELFF. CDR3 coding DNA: TGTGCCAGCAGCCATTTCGACAGGGGAACCCCCGGGGAGCTGTTTTTT.

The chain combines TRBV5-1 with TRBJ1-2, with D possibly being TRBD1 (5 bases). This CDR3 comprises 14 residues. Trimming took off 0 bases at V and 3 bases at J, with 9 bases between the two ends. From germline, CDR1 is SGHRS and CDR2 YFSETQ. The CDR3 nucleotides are TGCGCCAGCAGCTTGGCTGCGACAGACTATGGCTACACCTTC. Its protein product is CASSLAATDYGYTF.

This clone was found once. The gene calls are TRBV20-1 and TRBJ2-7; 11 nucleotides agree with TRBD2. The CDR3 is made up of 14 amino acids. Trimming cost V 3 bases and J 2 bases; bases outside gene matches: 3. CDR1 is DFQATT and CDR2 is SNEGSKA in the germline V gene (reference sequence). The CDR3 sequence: CSASKGLAAYEQYF. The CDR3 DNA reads TGCAGTGCTAGTAAGGGACTAGCGGCCTACGAGCAGTACTTC.

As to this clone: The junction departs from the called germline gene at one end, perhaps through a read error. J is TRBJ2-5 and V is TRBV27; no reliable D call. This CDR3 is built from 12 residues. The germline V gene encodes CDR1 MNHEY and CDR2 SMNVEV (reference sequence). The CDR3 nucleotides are TGTGCCAGCAGTCTATCCGGGGAGACCCAGTACTTC. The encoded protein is CASSLSGETQYF.

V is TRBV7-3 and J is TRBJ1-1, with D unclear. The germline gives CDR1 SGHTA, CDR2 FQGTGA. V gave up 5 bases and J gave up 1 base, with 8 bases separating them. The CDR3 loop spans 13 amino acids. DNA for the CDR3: TGTGCCAGCAGCACCCACAGGAACACTGAAGCTTTCTTT. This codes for CASSTHRNTEAFF.